Sequencing of this TCR beta chain was carried out in a study of shared clonotypes between healthy human individuals. Study conclusions and caveats: Researchers found naive subsets generally carried larger estimated richness than memory subsets.

Assay used: immunoSEQ multiplex PCR; TCRdb lists only in-frame clones, some missing. The sample includes more than 2 million clones, about 95% seen only once; the top ten take around 1.1%. Naive CD8 cells lacked CD45RO, underwent positive selection for CCR7 and left out terminally differentiated effector memory CD45RA+ cells. Nashville, Tennessee was home to all donors, each a Caucasian adult. On this clone itself: Its antigen is undetermined.

The CDR3 spans 14 residues. Germline CDR1 reads MNHEY; CDR2 reads SVGAGI. V lost 0 bases to trimming and J lost 11 bases, with 13 bases between them. This receptor was identified in a man aged 18-30 years in good health. The chain recombines TRBV6-5 with TRBJ1-4; D is unclear. Material: naive CD8+ T cells sorted from blood. DNA of the CDR3: TGTGCCAGCAGTTACTCGGAGGGTCTCGAGAAACTGTTTTTT. Translating it yields CASSYSEGLEKLFF.